Listed below are T cell receptor beta chains from one sample, sequenced in a study of tumour-infiltrating T cells in Burkitt lymphoma. Repertoires were generated with immunoSEQ multiplex PCR, while TCRdb's copy carries only in-frame clones and drops some. The sample consists of about 9,200 clones, approximately 65% of them appearing once. What was sequenced was tumor tissue. The receptors were sampled from a human donor with diffuse large B-cell lymphoma. The CDR3 runs from the conserved cysteine through the conserved F or W. Fields, in order: clone size, V gene, J gene, D gene, CDR3 length, CDR3 DNA, CDR3 protein. A D gene is named only where the DNA matches it firmly. Clone size appears in some rows only: once, few, many, or a class for an expanded clone.

>.|TRBV5-1|TRBJ1-4|.|15
TGCGCCAGCACTGAAGGGGGATCAACTAATGAAAAACTGTTTTTT
CASTEGGSTNEKLFF
>.|TRBV28|TRBJ2-7|.|14
TGTGCCAGCAGTCAGGGGAAAAGCTCCTACGAGCAGTACTTC
CASSQGKSSYEQYF
>.|TRBV12-5|TRBJ2-1|TRBD2|15
TGTGCTAGTGCCCTGCCTCTTAGCGGGGGGAATGAGCAGTTCTTC
CASALPLSGGNEQFF
>.|TRBV11-2|TRBJ1-2|.|11
TGTGCCAGCAGCGTCGGCTATGGCTACACCTTC
CASSVGYGYTF
>medium-sized|TRBV2|TRBJ1-1|TRBD1|14
TGTGCCAGCAATAGGGGGCTTCAAGGGACTCAAGCTTTCTTT
CASNRGLQGTQAFF
>.|TRBV5-1|TRBJ2-5|.|13
TGCGCCAGCAGCACGGGGACCGGAGAGACCCAGTACTTC
CASSTGTGETQYF
>.|TRBV18|TRBJ1-1|.|13
TGTGCCAGCTCACTGGGATTGAACACTGAAGCTTTCTTT
CASSLGLNTEAFF
>few|TRBV28|TRBJ1-4|TRBD1|14
TGTGCCAGCACGGAACAGGGGAAAAGCGAAAAACTGTTTTTT
CASTEQGKSEKLFF
>.|TRBV2|TRBJ2-7|.|14
TGTGCCAGCAGTGAAGCTCCGGGACCCTACGAGCAGTACTTC
CASSEAPGPYEQYF
>once|TRBV6-1|TRBJ2-7|.|14
TGTGCCAGCAGAGTCGGGCAAAACTCCTACGAGCAGTACTTC
CASRVGQNSYEQYF
>.|TRBV19|TRBJ1-6|.|13
TGTGCCAGTAGTACGCCGGGGAATTCACCCCTCCACTTT
CASSTPGNSPLHF
>.|TRBV6-5|TRBJ2-2|TRBD2|15
TGTGCCAGCAGTTATGGCGGGGGGGACACCGGGGAGCTGTTTTTT
CASSYGGGDTGELFF
>.|TRBV28|TRBJ1-4|.|12
TGTGCCAGCAGTGACCCAAATGAAAAACTGTTTTTT
CASSDPNEKLFF
>medium-sized|TRBV5-1|TRBJ1-1|.|15
TGCGCCAGCAGCTTGACATTGGGACAGAACACTGAAGCTTTCTTT
CASSLTLGQNTEAFF
>.|TRBV4-1|TRBJ2-7|TRBD1|15
TGCGCCAGCAGCCTTTCGGGACAGGGATCCCACGAGCAGTACTTC
CASSLSGQGSHEQYF
>.|TRBV6-5|TRBJ1-1|.|14
TGTGCCAGCAGTTACTCGGCAGCCAGGGGTGAAGCTTTCTTT
CASSYSAARGEAFF
>.|TRBV7-9|TRBJ2-7|.|12
TGTGCCAGCAGCTTAAGGCCCTACGAGCAGTACTTC
CASSLRPYEQYF
>.|TRBV10-3|TRBJ1-2|.|14
TGTGCCATCAGTGGGCAGGGGTCCCTCTATGGCTACACCTTC
CAISGQGSLYGYTF
>.|TRBV30|TRBJ2-7|.|12
TGTGCCTGGAGTGTACCTAGCTACGAGCAGTACTTC
CAWSVPSYEQYF
>.|TRBV5-6|TRBJ2-3|.|16
TGTGCCAGCAGCTTGGCATTAGACTCGATCACAGATACGCAGTATTTT
CASSLALDSITDTQYF
>large|TRBV6-5|TRBJ1-2|TRBD1|13
TGTGCCAGCAGTCCCGGGACAGGGGACGGCTACACCTTC
CASSPGTGDGYTF
>.|TRBV29-1|TRBJ2-7|TRBD2|13
TGCAGCGTGGGGATGGGAGGGCGCCACGAGCAGTACTTC
CSVGMGGRHEQYF
>.|TRBV2|TRBJ2-7|.|12
TGTGCCACCAGAAGGAGGGACTACGAGCAGTACTTC
CATRRRDYEQYF
>.|TRBV30|TRBJ1-2|TRBD1|12
TGTGCCCGCGGGACAGTCCAGTATGGCTACACCTTC
CARGTVQYGYTF
>once|TRBV2|TRBJ2-7|.|11
TGTGCCAGCAGTGAAGCGCGGGAGCAGTACTTC
CASSEAREQYF
>few|TRBV7-8|TRBJ2-7|.|12
TGTGCCAGCAGCACAGGGTCCTACGAGCAGTACTTC
CASSTGSYEQYF
>.|TRBV10-3|TRBJ2-1|TRBD1|15
TGTGCCATCAGTGATGCAGGGGACAGTTACAATGAGCAGTTCTTC
CAISDAGDSYNEQFF
>medium-sized|TRBV2|TRBJ1-4|.|12
TGTGCCAGCAGTGGAGTGGGCGAAAAACTGTTTTTT
CASSGVGEKLFF
>.|TRBV5-6|TRBJ2-2|.|13
TGTGCCAGCAGCCCGACACCCACCGGGGAGCTGTTTTTT
CASSPTPTGELFF
>.|TRBV10-3|TRBJ1-6|.|13
TGTGCCATCAGTGCGAGGGAAGACTCACCCCTCCACTTT
CAISAREDSPLHF
>.|TRBV4-1|TRBJ1-4|TRBD1|14
TGCGCCAGCAGACCTCAGGGGGGCGACGAAAAACTGTTTTTT
CASRPQGGDEKLFF
>.|TRBV29-1|TRBJ1-1|.|13
TGCAGCGTTGAAGAAGGGTGGAACACTGAAGCTTTCTTT
CSVEEGWNTEAFF
>.|TRBV19|TRBJ2-5|.|13
TGTGCCAGTAGTTCACAGTACCAAGAGACCCAGTACTTC
CASSSQYQETQYF
>.|TRBV5-6|TRBJ2-7|.|14
TGTGCCAGCAGCTCCGGGGGGACACCCTACGAGCAGTACTTC
CASSSGGTPYEQYF
>.|TRBV27|TRBJ2-7|.|13
TGTGCCAGCAGCCTCCGGGTGACCTACGAGCAGTACTTC
CASSLRVTYEQYF
>.|TRBV6-1|TRBJ1-5|TRBD1|14
TGTGCCACCGCCTTGGACAGGGCCGCTCAGCCCCAGCATTTT
CATALDRAAQPQHF